A selection of T cell receptor beta chains follows, all from one sample in a study of blood T cell repertoires in COVID-19. TCRdb's copy holds only in-frame clones and misses some; the assay was immunoSEQ multiplex PCR. The sample has 25,000 to 35,000 clones, roughly 85% seen once; the top ten hold roughly 9.1%. Sequencing was done on a sample of peripheral blood. These receptors were collected from a man at least 80 years old with active COVID-19. CDR3s include the opening cysteine and the closing phenylalanine or tryptophan. The D gene is left open where the match is weak. The size field is filled for only some rows; it gives once, few, many or a size class.

v_gene: TRBV7-9
j_gene: TRBJ1-1
abundance: -
d_gene: TRBD1
CDR3aa: CASSPNRGNTEAFF
CDR3nt: TGTGCCAGCAGCCCAAACAGGGGGAACACTGAAGCTTTCTTT

v_gene: TRBV7-8
j_gene: TRBJ1-2
abundance: -
d_gene: TRBD1
CDR3aa: CASSLEARGTYGYTF
CDR3nt: TGTGCCAGCAGCTTAGAGGCCAGGGGGACATACGGCTACACCTTC

v_gene: TRBV5-1
j_gene: TRBJ1-2
abundance: -
d_gene: TRBD1
CDR3aa: CASSSGQGEYEGYTF
CDR3nt: TGCGCCAGCAGCTCTGGACAGGGGGAATATGAGGGCTACACCTTC

v_gene: TRBV2
j_gene: TRBJ1-6
abundance: -
d_gene: -
CDR3aa: CASSKAGKGSPLHF
CDR3nt: TGTGCCAGCTCCAAGGCAGGGAAGGGATCACCCCTCCACTTT

v_gene: TRBV15
j_gene: TRBJ2-5
abundance: few
d_gene: TRBD2
CDR3aa: CATSRASGVEQTQYF
CDR3nt: TGTGCCACCAGCAGAGCTAGCGGGGTCGAACAGACCCAGTACTTC

v_gene: TRBV7-9
j_gene: TRBJ2-1
abundance: -
d_gene: -
CDR3aa: CASSLASRGPYNEQFF
CDR3nt: TGTGCCAGCAGCTTAGCTTCGCGGGGTCCCTACAATGAGCAGTTCTTC

v_gene: TRBV6-1
j_gene: TRBJ2-7
abundance: -
d_gene: -
CDR3aa: CASSEMRYEQYF
CDR3nt: TGTGCCAGCAGTGAAATGAGGTACGAGCAGTACTTC

v_gene: TRBV5-1
j_gene: TRBJ2-5
abundance: once
d_gene: -
CDR3aa: CASSLMSGEETQYF
CDR3nt: TGCGCCAGCAGCTTGATGTCGGGGGAAGAGACCCAGTACTTC

v_gene: TRBV2
j_gene: TRBJ1-3
abundance: -
d_gene: TRBD1
CDR3aa: CASKKRTGGNSGNTIYF
CDR3nt: TGTGCCAGCAAAAAGAGGACAGGGGGCAACTCTGGAAACACCATATATTTT

v_gene: TRBV2
j_gene: TRBJ1-2
abundance: -
d_gene: TRBD1
CDR3aa: CASSYWTGREGYTF
CDR3nt: TGTGCCAGCAGTTACTGGACAGGGAGAGAGGGCTACACCTTC

v_gene: TRBV6-2/TRBV6-3
j_gene: TRBJ1-4
abundance: -
d_gene: TRBD1
CDR3aa: CASSTGQNEKLFF
CDR3nt: TGTGCCAGCAGTACGGGACAGAATGAAAAACTGTTTTTT

v_gene: TRBV24-1
j_gene: TRBJ2-1
abundance: -
d_gene: TRBD2
CDR3aa: CATSESGGPSYNEQFF
CDR3nt: TGTGCCACCAGTGAGAGCGGGGGGCCTTCCTACAATGAGCAGTTCTTC

v_gene: TRBV5-4
j_gene: TRBJ2-7
abundance: few
d_gene: -
CDR3aa: CASSLEGRGYYEQYF
CDR3nt: TGTGCCAGCAGCTTGGAAGGGAGGGGGTACTACGAGCAGTACTTC

v_gene: TRBV28
j_gene: TRBJ2-7
abundance: -
d_gene: -
CDR3aa: CASSLNLGAEQYF
CDR3nt: TGTGCCAGCAGTTTAAACCTAGGGGCCGAGCAGTACTTC

v_gene: TRBV5-6
j_gene: TRBJ1-4
abundance: -
d_gene: -
CDR3aa: CASSLVGAEGEKLFF
CDR3nt: TGTGCCAGCAGCTTAGTAGGGGCTGAAGGGGAAAAACTGTTTTTT

v_gene: TRBV3-1/TRBV3-2
j_gene: TRBJ1-1
abundance: -
d_gene: -
CDR3aa: CASSRDLTNTEAFF
CDR3nt: TGTGCCAGCAGCAGGGACTTAACTAACACTGAAGCTTTCTTT

v_gene: TRBV18
j_gene: TRBJ1-1
abundance: -
d_gene: TRBD1
CDR3aa: CASSPELGQGEVTFF
CDR3nt: TGTGCCAGCTCACCTGAACTGGGACAGGGGGAGGTGACTTTCTTT

v_gene: TRBV27
j_gene: TRBJ1-2
abundance: -
d_gene: -
CDR3aa: CASSTHLGTHYGYTF
CDR3nt: TGTGCCAGCAGTACTCACCTCGGGACACACTATGGCTACACCTTC

v_gene: TRBV27
j_gene: TRBJ1-4
abundance: -
d_gene: TRBD1
CDR3aa: CASSFDREGEKLFF
CDR3nt: TGTGCCAGCAGTTTTGACAGGGAAGGGGAAAAACTGTTTTTT

v_gene: TRBV2
j_gene: TRBJ1-1
abundance: -
d_gene: -
CDR3aa: CASSADRTNTEAFF
CDR3nt: TGTGCCAGCAGTGCCGACAGAACTAACACTGAAGCTTTCTTT

v_gene: TRBV5-1
j_gene: TRBJ2-5
abundance: -
d_gene: TRBD2
CDR3aa: CASSRAGGVRQETQYF
CDR3nt: TGCGCCAGCAGCCGAGCGGGGGGCGTTAGGCAAGAGACCCAGTACTTC

v_gene: TRBV19
j_gene: TRBJ1-2
abundance: -
d_gene: TRBD1
CDR3aa: CASSTTTGLYGYTF
CDR3nt: TGTGCCAGTAGTACCACGACAGGGCTCTATGGCTACACCTTC

v_gene: TRBV28
j_gene: TRBJ2-3
abundance: -
d_gene: TRBD1
CDR3aa: CASRKQGVLTDTQYF
CDR3nt: TGTGCCAGCAGGAAACAGGGGGTTCTCACAGATACGCAGTATTTT

v_gene: TRBV2
j_gene: TRBJ2-7
abundance: -
d_gene: TRBD1
CDR3aa: CASSARTGNEQYF
CDR3nt: TGTGCCAGCAGTGCCCGGACAGGGAACGAGCAGTACTTC

v_gene: TRBV2
j_gene: TRBJ2-7
abundance: -
d_gene: TRBD2
CDR3aa: CASSRLAGGYEQYF
CDR3nt: TGTGCCAGCAGTCGACTAGCGGGGGGCTACGAGCAGTACTTC

v_gene: TRBV4-1
j_gene: TRBJ2-7
abundance: -
d_gene: -
CDR3aa: CASSHQFSYEQYF
CDR3nt: TGCGCCAGCAGCCACCAATTTTCCTACGAGCAGTACTTC

v_gene: TRBV19
j_gene: TRBJ2-6
abundance: -
d_gene: TRBD1
CDR3aa: CASTGTGSFSGANVLTF
CDR3nt: TGTGCCAGTACCGGGACAGGGTCCTTTTCTGGGGCCAACGTCCTGACTTTC

v_gene: TRBV5-1
j_gene: TRBJ1-4
abundance: -
d_gene: TRBD1
CDR3aa: CASSLGQGDEKLFF
CDR3nt: TGCGCCAGCAGCTTGGGACAGGGGGATGAAAAACTGTTTTTT

v_gene: TRBV6-5
j_gene: TRBJ1-2
abundance: -
d_gene: TRBD1
CDR3aa: CASRRQGMGNYGYTF
CDR3nt: TGTGCCAGCAGGAGACAGGGGATGGGGAACTATGGCTACACCTTC

v_gene: TRBV7-9
j_gene: TRBJ1-6
abundance: -
d_gene: -
CDR3aa: CASSPTGGNSPLHF
CDR3nt: TGTGCCAGCAGCCCCACCGGGGGGAATTCACCCCTCCACTTT

v_gene: TRBV19
j_gene: TRBJ2-5
abundance: few
d_gene: TRBD2
CDR3aa: CASKTSGGAAETQYF
CDR3nt: TGTGCCAGTAAGACTAGCGGGGGGGCCGCAGAGACCCAGTACTTC

v_gene: TRBV28
j_gene: TRBJ2-1
abundance: -
d_gene: TRBD1
CDR3aa: CASSNQWDRVLNEQFF
CDR3nt: TGTGCCAGCAGTAACCAATGGGACAGGGTTTTGAATGAGCAGTTCTTC

v_gene: TRBV7-8
j_gene: TRBJ2-1
abundance: -
d_gene: TRBD2
CDR3aa: CASSSYLAGGRNEQFF
CDR3nt: TGTGCCAGCAGCTCCTACCTAGCGGGGGGGCGTAATGAGCAGTTCTTC

v_gene: TRBV7-9
j_gene: TRBJ2-1
abundance: -
d_gene: TRBD1
CDR3aa: CASSPKDRENEQFF
CDR3nt: TGTGCCAGCAGCCCGAAAGACAGGGAGAATGAGCAGTTCTTC

v_gene: TRBV2
j_gene: TRBJ1-2
abundance: -
d_gene: TRBD1
CDR3aa: CAVGQSTNYGYTF
CDR3nt: TGTGCCGTGGGACAGAGTACTAACTATGGCTACACCTTC

v_gene: TRBV11-2
j_gene: TRBJ2-1
abundance: -
d_gene: TRBD2
CDR3aa: CASSLVPSGGGEQFF
CDR3nt: TGTGCCAGCAGCTTAGTGCCTAGCGGGGGGGGTGAGCAGTTCTTC

v_gene: TRBV10-3
j_gene: TRBJ1-2
abundance: -
d_gene: -
CDR3aa: CAISEVHGTGNYGYTF
CDR3nt: TGTGCCATCAGTGAGGTACATGGGACTGGCAACTATGGCTACACCTTC

v_gene: TRBV18
j_gene: TRBJ1-6
abundance: once
d_gene: TRBD1
CDR3aa: CASSPGQGNSPLHF
CDR3nt: TGTGCCAGCTCACCCGGACAGGGTAATTCACCCCTCCACTTT

v_gene: TRBV5-4
j_gene: TRBJ2-5
abundance: -
d_gene: TRBD2
CDR3aa: CASMLKPGGRETQYF
CDR3nt: TGTGCCAGCATGTTGAAACCGGGGGGGAGAGAGACCCAGTACTTC

v_gene: TRBV9
j_gene: TRBJ1-3
abundance: -
d_gene: -
CDR3aa: CASSARDTNSGNTIYF
CDR3nt: TGTGCCAGCAGCGCCCGGGACACCAACTCTGGAAACACCATATATTTT

v_gene: TRBV7-8
j_gene: TRBJ2-7
abundance: few
d_gene: -
CDR3aa: CASSVRAEQYF
CDR3nt: TGTGCCAGCAGCGTCAGGGCCGAGCAGTACTTC

v_gene: TRBV9
j_gene: TRBJ1-1
abundance: -
d_gene: -
CDR3aa: CASSPTSINTEAFF
CDR3nt: TGTGCCAGCAGCCCAACCAGTATAAACACTGAAGCTTTCTTT

v_gene: TRBV19
j_gene: TRBJ1-6
abundance: -
d_gene: -
CDR3aa: CASSIGRGSPLHF
CDR3nt: TGTGCCAGTAGTATAGGCAGGGGATCACCCCTCCACTTT

v_gene: TRBV7-3
j_gene: TRBJ2-2
abundance: -
d_gene: -
CDR3aa: CASSKTGTGELFF
CDR3nt: TGTGCCAGCAGCAAAACAGGGACGGGGGAGCTGTTTTTT

v_gene: TRBV16
j_gene: TRBJ1-5
abundance: few
d_gene: -
CDR3aa: CASSPYRFQPQHF
CDR3nt: TGTGCCAGCAGCCCCTACAGATTCCAGCCCCAGCATTTT

v_gene: TRBV19
j_gene: TRBJ1-6
abundance: -
d_gene: -
CDR3aa: CATQGGSGSPLHF
CDR3nt: TGTGCCACCCAAGGAGGTTCGGGGTCACCCCTCCACTTT

v_gene: TRBV7-2
j_gene: TRBJ2-7
abundance: once
d_gene: TRBD2
CDR3aa: CASGLMGTRTEQYF
CDR3nt: TGTGCCAGCGGATTGATGGGGACTAGAACCGAGCAGTACTTC

v_gene: TRBV4-2
j_gene: TRBJ2-2
abundance: -
d_gene: TRBD2
CDR3aa: CASSPLAGANTGELFF
CDR3nt: TGTGCCAGCAGCCCTCTAGCGGGGGCGAACACCGGGGAGCTGTTTTTT

v_gene: TRBV27
j_gene: TRBJ2-1
abundance: -
d_gene: -
CDR3aa: CASSRTGGANEQFF
CDR3nt: TGTGCCAGCAGTCGAACAGGGGGGGCAAATGAGCAGTTCTTC

v_gene: TRBV10-3
j_gene: TRBJ1-1
abundance: -
d_gene: TRBD1
CDR3aa: CATGTGKNTEAFF
CDR3nt: TGTGCCACCGGGACAGGGAAGAACACTGAAGCTTTCTTT

v_gene: TRBV5-4
j_gene: TRBJ2-7
abundance: -
d_gene: TRBD2
CDR3aa: CASSHRTSGSYEQYF
CDR3nt: TGTGCCAGCAGCCATAGGACTAGCGGTTCCTACGAGCAGTACTTC

v_gene: TRBV5-5
j_gene: TRBJ1-5
abundance: -
d_gene: TRBD1
CDR3aa: CASSSGTGIVSNQPQHF
CDR3nt: TGTGCCAGCAGCTCCGGGACAGGGATCGTGAGCAATCAGCCCCAGCATTTT

v_gene: TRBV6-6
j_gene: TRBJ1-3
abundance: -
d_gene: TRBD1
CDR3aa: CASSWGQSPGNTIYF
CDR3nt: TGTGCCAGCAGTTGGGGACAGAGTCCTGGAAACACCATATATTTT

v_gene: TRBV5-4
j_gene: TRBJ2-5
abundance: few
d_gene: TRBD2
CDR3aa: CASSLAAGVAGNQETQYF
CDR3nt: TGTGCCAGCAGCTTGGCCGCGGGGGTAGCGGGCAACCAAGAGACCCAGTACTTC

v_gene: TRBV9
j_gene: TRBJ2-1
abundance: -
d_gene: -
CDR3aa: CASSVEGVSYNEQFF
CDR3nt: TGTGCCAGCAGCGTAGAAGGGGTCTCCTACAATGAGCAGTTCTTC